This T cell receptor (delta chain) was retrieved from a study of γδ T cells in repeated Plasmodium falciparum infection. Study results and caveats: Compared with Australian children, Malian Vdelta2-negative repertoires seemed more clonal, less diverse, less shared. In Vdelta2-negative, largely Vdelta1+, gammadelta repertoires, repeated controlled infections appeared to drive clonal selection waves. Donors in Mali lived in a small rural village, largely one ethnic group.

This CDR3 comprises 22 residues. V dropped 3 bases and J dropped 2; count of bases not matched to a gene: 21. Germline assignment: CDR1 TSWWSYY and CDR2 QGS. Bulk repertoires came from Vgamma9/Vdelta2+ or Vdelta2-negative gammadelta T cells flow-sorted from PBMC. TCRdb applied CATT to the multiplex PCR reads for clone calling. The table records 90,000 to 95,000 delta-chain clones, over 0.75% of them present only once. This clone was seen a few times. No antigen is known for it. TCRdb's protein for this DNA is that of a much larger clone and differs from the translation at residue 9, likely a read error; the protein shown is the DNA translation.

This TCR was recovered from a pool of human donors (malaria-infected and uninfected, not separated). The V gene is TRDV1, the J gene TRDJ1; 13 bases map to TRDD3. Assignment of the J gene here rests on matching the DNA to germline, because TCRdb gives none. The material sequenced was gamma-delta T cells from blood. The CDR3 region is CALGDRKPIPYWGIRVTDKLIF. In DNA, the CDR3 is TGTGCTCTTGGGGACCGAAAACCCATCCCGTACTGGGGGATACGGGTTACCGATAAACTCATCTTT.